Here is one TCR beta chain with its context. Only in-frame clones appear in the TCRdb table, and some are missing; sequencing was by immunoSEQ multiplex PCR. The sample holds 55,000 to 70,000 clones, about 91% seen once. These data are taken from a study of T cell changes during pregnancy in multiple sclerosis. The sample was peripheral blood, taken in the second trimester of pregnancy. This clonotype was sampled from a female donor in good health, enrolled as a control in a pregnancy study.

The CDR3 here is CASRAYEGNSPLHF. DNA of the CDR3: TGTGCCAGCAGAGCGTATGAGGGTAATTCACCCCTCCACTTT. This rearrangement joins TRBV28 to TRBJ1-6; D uncertain. The ends were cut back, 6 bases at V and 6 bases at J, with 12 bases in the middle. Germline V CDR1 and CDR2: MDHEN, SYDVKM. This CDR3 comprises 14 residues.